This T cell receptor beta chain was obtained from a study of siplizumab effects on memory and regulatory T cells. The study, taken as a whole, reports: Most alloreactive clones went unmapped to unstimulated subsets; only a minor fraction mapped.

Unmatched junction bases numbered 6, after V lost 2 bases and J lost 2 bases. CDR3 length: 15 residues. Germline CDR1 and CDR2: GTSNPN and SVGIG (reference sequence). Comment on this clone: Antigen: not known.

Around 100,000 TCR templates per sample were sequenced. This table comes from immunoSEQ multiplex PCR, and its TCRdb copy is limited to in-frame clones, with some not included. The sample lists 50,000 to 55,000 clones; 93% were seen once. Sample: CD8+ T cells sorted from blood. The TCR sequence derives from a human donor in good health. The chain links TRBV30 to TRBJ2-7; TRBD2 aligns across 10 bases. CDR3 sequence reads: CAWSPKSGRAYEQYF. The CDR3 coding sequence is TGTGCCTGGAGTCCCAAAAGCGGGAGGGCCTACGAGCAGTACTTC.